This section outlines one TCR beta chain sequence together with its context. Other DNA sequences in this sample translate to the same CDR3. Germline V gene lookup returns CDR1 SGDLS and CDR2 YYNGEE. The CDR3 spans 13 residues. V gave up 1 base and J gave up 0 bases, with 4 bases separating them. TCRdb keeps only in-frame clones here, not all; method: immunoSEQ multiplex PCR. The data show approximately 200,000 clones, about 87% seen once. The data stem from a study of blood T cell repertoires in COVID-19. The V call is TRBV9, the J call TRBJ1-1; D unclear. Sequenced input: peripheral blood. This TCR came from a man aged 60 to 69 who had recovered from COVID-19. The CDR3 reads CASSVSMNTEAFF. The CDR3 bases are TGTGCCAGCAGCGTATCTATGAACACTGAAGCTTTCTTT.